This T cell receptor (beta chain) comes out of a study of blood T cell repertoires in COVID-19. Study information: Samples came from the United States, Italy and Spain, spanning acute and convalescent COVID-19. The cDNA or gDNA used as material had been derived from T cells, B-cell-depleted T cells, or PBMCs.

Germline values: CDR1 LNHNV, CDR2 YYDKDF (reference sequence). The CDR3 spans 15 residues. The ends were cut back, 5 bases at V and 0 bases at J, with 8 bases in the middle. Original processing notes: Reference gene primer amplification in the assay estimated nucleated cell counts. Produced via immunoSEQ multiplex PCR; TCRdb's table is partial and in-frame only. V, J and clone size are those of that table, while D and trimming were read from the DNA. The sample has about 200,000 clones, around 90% seen once. Sample: peripheral blood. This TCR came from a man in his 60s who had recovered from COVID-19. The genes are TRBV15 and TRBJ2-6, with D tentatively TRBD2 (5 bases). The CDR3: CATSLASSGANVLTF. Here the CDR3 DNA reads TGTGCCACCAGCCTAGCTAGCTCTGGGGCCAACGTCCTGACTTTC.